These 27 T cell receptor beta chains share one sample of origin, sequenced in a study of neurological immune-mediated disorders. In TCRdb, the 5' RACE reads were re-called with MiXCR into one record per CDR3 protein. The profile shows 25,000 to 30,000 distinct CDR3 sequences, about 6.9% of them singletons. The sequenced sample was PBMCs. The source of these receptors is a woman aged 45-59 years in good health.

This clonotype was counted many times. V and J are TRBV7-2 and TRBJ2-1; TRBD1 matches 8 bases. Germline V gene data show CDR1 as SGHTA and CDR2 as FQGNSA. CDR3 length: 14 residues. V lost 5 bases, J lost 6 bases, and 6 bases stayed unmatched. The CDR3 is CASSKRTGSNEQFF. CDR3 DNA: TGTGCCAGCAGCAAGCGGACAGGGAGCAATGAGCAGTTCTTC.

This clonotype was recorded many times. V gene TRBV11-2 combines with J gene TRBJ1-1, with D hard to call. The CDR3 totals 11 residues. The V end was cut by 5 bases, the J end by 2 bases, with 3 bases between. The germline V gene encodes CDR1 SGHAT and CDR2 FQNNGV. The chain's CDR3 is CASSHNTEAFF. The CDR3 nucleotides are TGTGCCAGCAGCCATAACACTGAAGCTTTCTTT.

With respect to this clonotype: At one end the junction does not follow the germline gene, possibly because of a read error. The chain joins TRBV7-3 to TRBJ2-6; no clear D gene. CDR1 and CDR2 (germline): SGHTA, FQGTGA. The length of the CDR3 is 14 residues. This chain's CDR3 is CASSPSAGANVLTF. CDR3 coding DNA: TGTGCCAGCAGCCCCAGTGCTGGCGCCAACGTCCTGACTTTC.

There are many counts of this clonotype. The genes are TRBV2 and TRBJ2-5, with D possibly matching TRBD1 (5 bases). Per germline, CDR1 SNHLY and CDR2 FYNNEI. Trimming pared 6 bases from V and 7 bases from J, leaving 21 bases between. This CDR3 contains 15 residues. In DNA form, the CDR3 reads TGTGCCAGCAGCGAGAGTCGCCTAACAGGCGCGACCCAGTACTTC. Its protein product is CASSESRLTGATQYF.

This clonotype was recorded many times. This sequence joins TRBV20-1 and TRBJ2-3; the match to TRBD1 covers 7 bases. There are 14 residues in the CDR3. Germline CDR1 DFQATT, CDR2 SNEGSKA (reference sequence). V shed 4 bases, J shed 2 bases, and the junction held 6 bases outside the gene matches. CDR3 in DNA: TGCAGTGCTACCGGGACAGAACTCACAGATACGCAGTATTTT. Translated, it gives CSATGTELTDTQYF.

This clonotype was observed at least ten times. The CDR3: CASSLSGTGVEKLFF. CDR3 nucleotide sequence: TGTGCCAGCAGCTTAAGTGGGACAGGGGTCGAAAAACTGTTTTTT. This chain joins TRBV7-8 and TRBJ1-4, with 10 bases matching TRBD1. Germline trimming cut 2 bases from V and 8 bases from J; bases unmatched to any gene: 5. In germline, CDR1 is SGHVS, CDR2 FQNEAQ. The CDR3 is made up of 15 amino acids.

This clonotype was seen repeatedly, ten times or more. This chain links TRBV10-3 with TRBJ1-6, with 7 bases aligning to TRBD1. V was pared by 6 bases and J by 5 bases, with 7 bases of the junction left unmatched. CDR1 and CDR2 from the germline V gene are ENHRY and SYGVKD. The length of the CDR3 is 15 residues. CDR3 sequence: CAIRPDRANNSPLHF. The DNA for the CDR3 is TGTGCCATCAGACCCGACAGGGCCAATAATTCACCCCTCCACTTT.

This clonotype appeared many times. This chain uses TRBV28 with TRBJ2-4; D might be TRBD1 or TRBD2, each matching 5 bases. V was pared by 6 bases and J by 6 bases, with 18 bases between. The CDR3 runs to 15 residues. The germline V gene has CDR1 MDHEN and CDR2 SYDVKM. The chain's CDR3 is CASSPRLSRGNIQYF. Here the CDR3 DNA reads TGTGCCAGCAGCCCAAGGTTGTCGAGGGGAAACATTCAGTACTTC. The whole variable domain, remainder taken from reference TRBV28 and TRBJ2-4, is DVKVTQSSRYLVKRTGEKVFLECVQDMDHENMFWYRQDPGLGLRLIYFSYDVKMKEKGDIPEGYSVSREKKERFSLILESASTNQTSMYLCASSPRLSRGNIQYFGAGTRLSVL.

This clonotype showed up many times. CDR3 bases: TGCAGTGCTAGAGACCCCGGGACAGGGGGAACCGGGGAGCTGTTTTTT. Encoded protein: CSARDPGTGGTGELFF. The V gene is TRBV20-1, the J gene TRBJ2-2; 11 bases are a match to TRBD1. CDR1 is DFQATT, CDR2 SNEGSKA, per germline (reference sequence). V dropped 0 bases and J dropped 5; count of bases not matched to a gene: 5. The CDR3 consists of 16 residues.

This clonotype is labeled medium-sized. The rearrangement joins TRBV5-1 to TRBJ1-5, with D unresolved. The CDR3 totals 16 residues. V gave up 0 bases and J gave up 2 bases, with 12 bases separating them. The germline gives CDR1 SGHRS, CDR2 YFSETQ. In nucleotides, the CDR3 is TGCGCCAGCAGCTTGGACGGGAACGGGGGCAATCAGCCCCAGCATTTT. Encoded protein: CASSLDGNGGNQPQHF.

In its sample, this clonotype was seen many times. The chain is built from TRBV7-2 and TRBJ2-7; D unclear. V gave up 5 bases and J gave up 9 bases, with 17 bases separating them. CDR3 length equals 13 residues. In germline, CDR1 is SGHTA, CDR2 FQGNSA. The CDR3 coding sequence is TGTGCCAGCAGCACCGGGCCACCCCCCCCGCAGTACTTC. It is translated as CASSTGPPPPQYF.

This clonotype came up many times. The chain employs TRBV7-2 and TRBJ2-6; 7 bases fit TRBD2. Germline values: CDR1 SGHTA, CDR2 FQGNSA. Trimming removed 4 bases from V and 3 bases from J; junction bases left unmatched: 3. The CDR3 runs 15 residues. CDR3 protein: CASSSGLVGANVLTF. CDR3 DNA: TGTGCCAGCAGCTCAGGACTAGTTGGGGCCAACGTCCTGACTTTC.

This clonotype was seen ten or more times. The chain carries TRBV6-2 or TRBV6-3 and TRBJ1-1; unclear D gene. The CDR3 runs 11 residues. V was pared by 7 bases and J by 10 bases, with 13 bases between. Germline V lookup: CDR1 MNHEY, CDR2 SVGEGT. CDR3 DNA sequence: TGTGCCAGCAACAACGGGATCGTAGCTTTCTTT. Translated, it gives CASNNGIVAFF.

Only a few counts were recorded for this clonotype. This may arise from a read error, as a much more abundant clone is one base away. The rearrangement joins TRBV10-3 to TRBJ2-3; D gene uncertain. V lost 10 bases to trimming and J lost 2 bases, with 13 bases between them. CDR1 is ENHRY, CDR2 SYGVKD, per germline. CDR3 length equals 13 residues. CDR3 amino acids: CATSVYDTDTQYF. Here the CDR3 DNA reads TGTGCCACCTCGGTATACGACACAGATACGCAGTATTTT.

This clonotype has at least ten counts. This chain connects TRBV12-3 or TRBV12-4 to TRBJ1-6; 8 nucleotides match TRBD1. This CDR3 region has 18 residues. The junction had 11 bases not matched to a gene; V was cut back by 1 base and J by 6 bases. CDR3 protein: CASSLGPPTGTGNSPLHF. CDR3 sequence (DNA): TGTGCCAGCAGTTTAGGTCCCCCGACCGGGACAGGTAATTCACCCCTCCACTTT.

This clonotype was observed many times. This rearrangement joins TRBV28 to TRBJ2-1; D possibly corresponds to TRBD1 (6 bases). The CDR3 is 15 residues long. The V gene's germline CDR1 is MDHEN and CDR2 SYDVKM. V was trimmed by 7 bases and J by 2 bases, leaving 15 bases between them. The CDR3 loop reads CASTRQGPPYNEQFF. The CDR3 nucleotides read TGTGCCAGCACCCGTCAGGGGCCCCCCTACAATGAGCAGTTCTTC.

This clonotype was picked up many times. The V call is TRBV5-5, the J call TRBJ2-1, with TRBD1 matching 9 bases. This CDR3 is 17 amino acids long. V lost 4 bases to trimming and J lost 4 bases; unmatched junction nucleotides: 12. Germline V CDR1 and CDR2: SGHKS, YYEKEE (reference sequence). The CDR3 protein is CASSKTYRDRVYNEQFF. CDR3 nucleotides: TGTGCCAGCAGCAAAACTTACCGGGACAGGGTTTACAATGAGCAGTTCTTC.

This clonotype was counted at least ten times. The genes are TRBV5-1 and TRBJ1-6; unclear D gene. The CDR3 sequence is 14 residues long. Germline lookup yields CDR1 SGHRS and CDR2 YFSETQ. V shed 0 bases and J shed 7 bases, with 8 bases lying between them. The CDR3 region is CASSLGTPNSPLHF. CDR3 DNA sequence: TGCGCCAGCAGCTTGGGCACCCCGAATTCACCCCTCCACTTT.

This clonotype was counted ten times or more. The DNA for the CDR3 is TGTGCCAGCAGCTTGGGGGTTACTGGAAACACCATATATTTT. Translation: CASSLGVTGNTIYF. The rearrangement joins TRBV7-2 to TRBJ1-3, with a weak D call TRBD1 (5 bases). The CDR3 contains 14 residues. Germline-derived CDR1 and CDR2 are SGHTA and FQGNSA. V was clipped by 3 bases and J by 2 bases, with 8 bases between them.

In this sample, this clonotype turned up many times. The V gene is TRBV5-1, the J gene TRBJ1-1; D is perhaps TRBD1 (5 bases). CDR3 length: 17 residues. Germline CDR1 SGHRS, CDR2 YFSETQ. The V end lost 6 bases, the J end lost 0 bases, and 21 bases lay between the germline ends. The CDR3 loop is CASTHDSKPGMNTEAFF. The CDR3 DNA is TGCGCCAGCACCCATGACAGTAAGCCGGGAATGAACACTGAAGCTTTCTTT.

At least ten counts were recorded for this clonotype. J is TRBJ1-1 and V is TRBV7-2, with D uncertain. Looked up from germline, CDR1 is SGHTA and CDR2 is FQGNSA. Trimming took off 3 bases at V and 1 base at J, with 12 bases between the two ends. The CDR3 length is 15 residues. CDR3 bases: TGTGCCAGCAGCTTGATAGTACGGGCGAACACTGAAGCTTTCTTT. Its protein product is CASSLIVRANTEAFF.

Ten or more counts support this clonotype. V usage is TRBV7-3 and J usage is TRBJ2-5, with D possibly being TRBD1 or TRBD2 (6 bases each). This CDR3 spans 15 amino acids. Germline CDR1 and CDR2: SGHTA and FQGTGA. Trimming stripped 5 bases from V and 0 bases from J, with 13 bases between. Here the CDR3 DNA reads TGTGCCAGCAGCCCCCTCGGGGGCAACCAAGAGACCCAGTACTTC. It codes for CASSPLGGNQETQYF.

At least ten counts were recorded for this clonotype. The chain links TRBV15 to TRBJ1-2; 8 positions match TRBD1. Trimming at V came to 3 bases and at J to 2 bases, leaving 23 bases not matched to a gene. The CDR3 spans 21 residues. Germline V gene sequence: CDR1 LNHNV, CDR2 YYDKDF (reference sequence). In nucleotides, the CDR3 is TGTGCCACCAGCAGGAACCCGGGACAGGTGGGAAGGTCAGCTTTAAACTATGGCTACACCTTC. It specifies CATSRNPGQVGRSALNYGYTF.

This clonotype was counted ten times or more. V gene TRBV7-2 combines with J gene TRBJ2-7, with TRBD2 matching over 7 bases. Trimming at V came to 1 base and at J to 4 bases, leaving 13 bases not matched to a gene. Germline lookup yields CDR1 SGHTA and CDR2 FQGNSA. CDR3 length: 17 residues. In nucleotides, the CDR3 is TGTGCCAGCAGCTTAGACTGGGTGCTAGCGGAGGAATACGAGCAGTACTTC. It is translated as CASSLDWVLAEEYEQYF.

This clonotype was detected ten times or more. The chain uses TRBV29-1 and TRBJ2-2, with D possibly being TRBD2 (6 bases). The V gene's germline CDR1 is SQVTM and CDR2 ANQGSEA. There are 15 residues in the CDR3. The germline V and J ends were trimmed by 4 bases and 5 bases, with 17 bases remaining between them. In nucleotides, the CDR3 is TGCAGCGTTGGAATGCGGGGCTCCTTAACCGGGGAGCTGTTTTTT. Amino acid sequence: CSVGMRGSLTGELFF.

In this sample, this clonotype turned up many times. The chain employs TRBV18 and TRBJ2-2; D unclear. CDR3 size: 14 residues. Germline loops: CDR1 KGHSH, CDR2 LQKENI. V lost 1 base to trimming and J lost 6 bases, with 9 bases between them. The CDR3 DNA follows: TGTGCCAGCTCACCACGATGGGTATCCGGGGAGCTGTTTTTT. Translating gives CASSPRWVSGELFF.

This clonotype showed up many times. The chain has TRBV2 and TRBJ1-5; D remains unclear. The V end lost 6 bases, the J end lost 4 bases, and 10 bases lay between the germline ends. This CDR3 spans 13 amino acids. The germline CDR1 and CDR2 sequences are SNHLY and FYNNEI. CDR3 in amino acids: CASSHDGNQPQHF. CDR3 DNA: TGTGCCAGCAGCCACGACGGTAATCAGCCCCAGCATTTT.